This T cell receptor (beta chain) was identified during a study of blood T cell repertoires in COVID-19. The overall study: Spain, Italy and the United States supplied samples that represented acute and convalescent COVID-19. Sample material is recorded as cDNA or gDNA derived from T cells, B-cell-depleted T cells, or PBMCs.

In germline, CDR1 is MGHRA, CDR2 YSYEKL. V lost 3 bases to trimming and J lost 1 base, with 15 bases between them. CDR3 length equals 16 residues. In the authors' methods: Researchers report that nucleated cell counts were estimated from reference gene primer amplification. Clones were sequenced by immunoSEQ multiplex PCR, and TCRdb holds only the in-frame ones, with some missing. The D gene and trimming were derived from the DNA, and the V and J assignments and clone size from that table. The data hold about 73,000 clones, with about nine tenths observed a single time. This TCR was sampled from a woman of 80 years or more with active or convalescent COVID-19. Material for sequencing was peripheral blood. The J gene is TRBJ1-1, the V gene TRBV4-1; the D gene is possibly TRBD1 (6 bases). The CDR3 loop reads CASSHLGGGPNTEAFF. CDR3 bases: TGCGCCAGCAGCCATCTGGGGGGGGGCCCGAACACTGAAGCTTTCTTT.